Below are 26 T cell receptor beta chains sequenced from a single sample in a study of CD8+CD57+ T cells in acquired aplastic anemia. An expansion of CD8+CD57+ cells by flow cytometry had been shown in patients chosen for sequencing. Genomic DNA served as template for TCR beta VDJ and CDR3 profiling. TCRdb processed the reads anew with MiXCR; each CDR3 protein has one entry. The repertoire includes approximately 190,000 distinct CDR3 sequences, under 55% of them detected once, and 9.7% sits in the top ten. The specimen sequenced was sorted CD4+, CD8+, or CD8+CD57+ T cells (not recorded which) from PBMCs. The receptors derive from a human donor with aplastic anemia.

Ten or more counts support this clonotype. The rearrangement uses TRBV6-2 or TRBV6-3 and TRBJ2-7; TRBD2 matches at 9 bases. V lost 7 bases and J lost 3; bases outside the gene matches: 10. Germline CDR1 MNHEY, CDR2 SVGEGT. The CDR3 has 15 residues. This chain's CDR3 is CASKLAGPSVYEQYF. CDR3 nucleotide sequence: TGTGCCAGCAAACTAGCGGGCCCCTCGGTCTACGAGCAGTACTTC.

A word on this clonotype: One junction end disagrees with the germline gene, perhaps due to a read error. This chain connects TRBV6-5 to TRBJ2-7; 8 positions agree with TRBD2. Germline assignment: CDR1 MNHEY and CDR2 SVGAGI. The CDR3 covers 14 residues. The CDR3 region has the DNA TGTGCCAGCAGTCACGGGACTAGTAACTACGAGCGGTACTTC. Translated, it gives CASSHGTSNYERYF.

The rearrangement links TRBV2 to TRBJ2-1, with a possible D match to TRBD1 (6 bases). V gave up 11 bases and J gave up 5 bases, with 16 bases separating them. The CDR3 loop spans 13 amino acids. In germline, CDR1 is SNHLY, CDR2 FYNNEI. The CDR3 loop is CAGTGPNNNEQFF. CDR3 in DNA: TGTGCCGGAACAGGGCCGAACAACAATGAGCAGTTCTTC.

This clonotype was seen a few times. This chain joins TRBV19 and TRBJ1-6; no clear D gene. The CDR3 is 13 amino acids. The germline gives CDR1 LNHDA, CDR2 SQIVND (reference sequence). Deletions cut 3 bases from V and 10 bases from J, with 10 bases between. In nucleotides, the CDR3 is TGTGCCAGTAGTATGGCATTGGAGTCACCCCTCCACTTT. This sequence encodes CASSMALESPLHF.

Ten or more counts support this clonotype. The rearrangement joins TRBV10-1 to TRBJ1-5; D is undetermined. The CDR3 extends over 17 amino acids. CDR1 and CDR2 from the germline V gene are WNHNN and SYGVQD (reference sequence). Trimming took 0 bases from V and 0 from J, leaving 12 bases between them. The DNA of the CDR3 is TGCGCCAGCAGTGAGTCAATAAGGCAGCTTAGCAATCAGCCCCAGCATTTT. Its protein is CASSESIRQLSNQPQHF.

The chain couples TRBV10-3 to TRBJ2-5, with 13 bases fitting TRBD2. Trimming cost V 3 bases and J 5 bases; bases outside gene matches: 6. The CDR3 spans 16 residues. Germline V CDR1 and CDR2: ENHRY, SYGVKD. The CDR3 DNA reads TGTGCCATCAGTGATAGTCTGACTAGCGGGAGGGAGACCCAGTACTTC. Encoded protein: CAISDSLTSGRETQYF.

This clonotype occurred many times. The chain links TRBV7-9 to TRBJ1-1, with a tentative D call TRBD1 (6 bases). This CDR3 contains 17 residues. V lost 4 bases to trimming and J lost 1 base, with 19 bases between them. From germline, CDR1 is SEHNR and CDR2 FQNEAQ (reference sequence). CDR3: CASSSRNQGGKNTEAFF. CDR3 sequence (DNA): TGTGCCAGCAGCTCGCGGAACCAAGGGGGGAAGAACACTGAAGCTTTCTTT. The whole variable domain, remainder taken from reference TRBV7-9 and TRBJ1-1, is DTGVSQNPRHKITKRGQNVTFRCDPISEHNRLYWYRQTLGQGPEFLTYFQNEAQLEKSRLLSDRFSAERPKGSFSTLEIQRTEQGDSAMYLCASSSRNQGGKNTEAFFGQGTRLTVV.

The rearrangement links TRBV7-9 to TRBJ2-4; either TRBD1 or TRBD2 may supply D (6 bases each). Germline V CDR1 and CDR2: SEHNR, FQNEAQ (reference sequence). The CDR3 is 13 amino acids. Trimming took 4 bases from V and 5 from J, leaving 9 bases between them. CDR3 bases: TGTGCCAGCAGCTCAGGGGAGGAAAACATTCAGTACTTC. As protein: CASSSGEENIQYF.

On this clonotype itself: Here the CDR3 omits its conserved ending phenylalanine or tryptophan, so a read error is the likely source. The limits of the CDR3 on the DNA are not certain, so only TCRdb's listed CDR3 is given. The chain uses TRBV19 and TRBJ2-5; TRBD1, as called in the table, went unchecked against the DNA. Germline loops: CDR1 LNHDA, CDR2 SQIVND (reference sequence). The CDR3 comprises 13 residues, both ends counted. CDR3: CASIWGWDRDPYS.

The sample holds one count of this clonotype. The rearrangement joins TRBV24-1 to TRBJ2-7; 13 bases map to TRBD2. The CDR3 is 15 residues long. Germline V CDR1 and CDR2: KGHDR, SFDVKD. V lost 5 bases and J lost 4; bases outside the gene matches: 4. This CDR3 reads CATSAWTSGRYEQYF. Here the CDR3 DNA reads TGTGCCACCAGTGCTTGGACTAGCGGGAGATACGAGCAGTACTTC.

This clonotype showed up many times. CDR3 amino acids: CASSLTVIKENYEQYF. In DNA form, the CDR3 reads TGCGCCAGCAGCTTGACAGTTATAAAGGAGAACTACGAGCAGTACTTC. This chain links TRBV5-1 with TRBJ2-7, with D hard to call. The length of the CDR3 is 16 residues. CDR1 and CDR2 (germline): SGHRS, YFSETQ. V lost 1 base to trimming and J lost 3 bases, with 17 bases between them.

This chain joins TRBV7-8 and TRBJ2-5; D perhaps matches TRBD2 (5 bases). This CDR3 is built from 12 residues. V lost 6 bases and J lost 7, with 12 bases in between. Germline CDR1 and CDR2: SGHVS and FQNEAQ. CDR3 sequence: CASRKRGGTQYF. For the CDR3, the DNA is TGTGCCAGCAGGAAGCGAGGAGGGACCCAGTACTTC.

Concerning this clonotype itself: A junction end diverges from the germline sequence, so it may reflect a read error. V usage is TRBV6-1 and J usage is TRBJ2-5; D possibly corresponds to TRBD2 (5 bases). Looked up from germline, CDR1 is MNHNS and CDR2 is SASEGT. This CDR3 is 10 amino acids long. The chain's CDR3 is CASSEAEDHF. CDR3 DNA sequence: TGTGCCAGCAGTGAAGCGGAGGATCACTTC.

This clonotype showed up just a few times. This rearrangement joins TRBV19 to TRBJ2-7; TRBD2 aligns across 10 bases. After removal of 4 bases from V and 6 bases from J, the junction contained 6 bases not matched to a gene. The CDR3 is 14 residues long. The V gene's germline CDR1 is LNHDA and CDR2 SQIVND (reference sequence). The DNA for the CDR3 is TGTGCCAGTAGTACCCTAGCGGGAGTTGTCGAGCAGTACTTC. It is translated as CASSTLAGVVEQYF.

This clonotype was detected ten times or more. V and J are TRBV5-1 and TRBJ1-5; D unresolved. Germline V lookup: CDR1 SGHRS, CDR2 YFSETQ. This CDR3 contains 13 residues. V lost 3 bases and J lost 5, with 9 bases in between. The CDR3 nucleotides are TGCGCCAGCAGCTCTTCGGGAGATCAGCCCCAGCATTTT. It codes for CASSSSGDQPQHF.

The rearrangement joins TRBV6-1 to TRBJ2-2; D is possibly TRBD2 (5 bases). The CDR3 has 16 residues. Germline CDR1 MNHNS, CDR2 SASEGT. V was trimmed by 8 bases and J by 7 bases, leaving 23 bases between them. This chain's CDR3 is CASAVGLPTWGGELFF. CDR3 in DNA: TGTGCCAGCGCAGTAGGACTCCCCACTTGGGGCGGGGAGCTGTTTTTT.

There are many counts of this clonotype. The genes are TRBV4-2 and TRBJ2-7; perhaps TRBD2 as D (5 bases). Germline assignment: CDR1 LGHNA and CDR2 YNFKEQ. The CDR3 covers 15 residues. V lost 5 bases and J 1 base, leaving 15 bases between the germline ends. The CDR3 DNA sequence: TGTGCCAGCAGCTCCTCGGCGGGCCCTTCCTACGAGCAGTACTTC. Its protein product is CASSSSAGPSYEQYF.

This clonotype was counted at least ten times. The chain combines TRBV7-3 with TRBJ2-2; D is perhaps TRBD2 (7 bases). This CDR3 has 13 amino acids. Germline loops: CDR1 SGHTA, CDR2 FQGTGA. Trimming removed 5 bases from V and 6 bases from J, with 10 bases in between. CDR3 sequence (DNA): TGTGCCAGCAGCCGGGGGGCGGCCGGGGAGCTGTTTTTT. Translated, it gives CASSRGAAGELFF.

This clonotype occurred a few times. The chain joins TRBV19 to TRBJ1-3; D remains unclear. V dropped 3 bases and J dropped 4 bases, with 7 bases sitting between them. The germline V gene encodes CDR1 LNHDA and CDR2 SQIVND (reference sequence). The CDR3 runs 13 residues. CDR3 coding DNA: TGTGCCAGTAGTATCACTTCGGGAAACACCATATATTTT. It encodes CASSITSGNTIYF. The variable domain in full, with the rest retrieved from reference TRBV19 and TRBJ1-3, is DGGITQSPKYLFRKEGQNVTLSCEQNLNHDAMYWYRQDPGQGLRLIYYSQIVNDFQKGDIAEGYSVSREKKESFPLTVTSAQKNPTAFYLCASSITSGNTIYFGEGSWLTVV.

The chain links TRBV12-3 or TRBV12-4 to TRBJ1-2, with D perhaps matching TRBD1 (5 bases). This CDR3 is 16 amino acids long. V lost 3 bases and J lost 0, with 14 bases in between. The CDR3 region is CASSLQRGEANYGYTF. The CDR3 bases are TGTGCCAGCAGTTTGCAGCGGGGGGAAGCTAACTATGGCTACACCTTC.

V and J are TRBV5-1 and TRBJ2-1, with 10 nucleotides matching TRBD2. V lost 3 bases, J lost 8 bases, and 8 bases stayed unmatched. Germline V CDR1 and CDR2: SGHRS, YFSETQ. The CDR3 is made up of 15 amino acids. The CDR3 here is CASSSTGTSVDEQFF. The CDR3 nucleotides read TGCGCCAGCAGCTCGACCGGGACTAGCGTAGATGAGCAGTTCTTC.

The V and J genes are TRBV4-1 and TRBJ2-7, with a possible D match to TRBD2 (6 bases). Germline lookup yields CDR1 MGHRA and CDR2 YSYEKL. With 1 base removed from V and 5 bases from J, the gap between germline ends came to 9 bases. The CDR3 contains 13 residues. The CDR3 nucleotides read TGCGCCAGCAGCCAAGTAGCGGTTAACGAGCAGTACTTC. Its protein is CASSQVAVNEQYF.

CDR3 in DNA: TGTGCCAGCAGTTATGGGTTTGAGGCCTACGAGCAGTACTTC. Its translation: CASSYGFEAYEQYF. V and J are TRBV6-4 and TRBJ2-7, with D unresolved. Trimming removed 5 bases at V and 2 bases at J, with 13 bases between. CDR1 MRHNA and CDR2 SNTAGT come from the germline V gene. The CDR3 loop spans 14 amino acids.

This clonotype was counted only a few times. Here the CDR3 DNA reads TGTGCCAGCAGCTTAGTTGGGGGTTTGAGTGAGACCCAGTACTTC. This translates into CASSLVGGLSETQYF. This chain connects TRBV7-9 to TRBJ2-5; D assignment may be TRBD1 or TRBD2 (5 bases each). The V end was cut by 1 base, the J end by 5 bases, with 14 bases between. The length of the CDR3 is 15 residues. Per germline, CDR1 SEHNR and CDR2 FQNEAQ (reference sequence).

The CDR3 region has the DNA TGTGCCAGTAGTCCCGGGGACATCTACAATGAGCAGTTCTTC. It yields the protein CASSPGDIYNEQFF. V is TRBV19 and J is TRBJ2-1, with TRBD1 as a possible D gene (6 bases). Between the trimmed V and J ends, which lost 5 bases and 3 bases, there was a span of 11 bases. The CDR3 contains 14 residues. Per germline, CDR1 LNHDA and CDR2 SQIVND (reference sequence).

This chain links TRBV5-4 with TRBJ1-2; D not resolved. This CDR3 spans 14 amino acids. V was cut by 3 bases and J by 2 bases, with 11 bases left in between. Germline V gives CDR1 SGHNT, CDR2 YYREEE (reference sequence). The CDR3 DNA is TGTGCCAGCAGCTCAAACAAAGGAAACTATGGCTACACCTTC. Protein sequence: CASSSNKGNYGYTF.